Listed below are T cell receptor beta chains from one sample, sequenced in a study of cytomegalovirus exposure and HLA in healthy donors. The protocol was immunoSEQ multiplex PCR, while the TCRdb copy is restricted to in-frame clones and leaves out a portion. The sample shows 150,000 or so clones, approximately 80% of them seen only once. The sequencing sample was made of PBMCs. All receptors come from a man aged 18 to 30 in good health and CMV-seropositive. Each CDR3 is given with its conserved first and last residue. The D gene is left open where the match is weak. Not every row has a clone size; where given, it reads once, few, many or a size class.

j_call | d_call | clone_size | v_call | cdr3_nt | cdr3_aa
TRBJ2-7 | TRBD1 | once | TRBV10-1 | TGCGCCAGCAGCCGGGACAGCACCTACGAGCAGTACTTC | CASSRDSTYEQYF
TRBJ1-2 | . | . | TRBV12-5 | TGTGCTAGTGGTTTGGGTGAAAGAAAACTAAAAGAGGATGGCTACACCTTC | CASGLGERKLKEDGYTF
TRBJ2-7 | . | . | TRBV4-1 | TGCGCCAGCAGCCAACCGGGGTCTCTCTACGAGCAGTACTTC | CASSQPGSLYEQYF
TRBJ2-5 | TRBD2 | . | TRBV5-1 | TGCGCCAGCAGCCCCACTTCGGGGGGACAAGAGACCCAGTACTTC | CASSPTSGGQETQYF
TRBJ1-5 | TRBD1 | . | TRBV7-9 | TGTGCCAGCAGCTCCCTCTCCGTGGGACAGGTTTATAGCAATCAGCCCCAGCATTTT | CASSSLSVGQVYSNQPQHF
TRBJ1-5 | TRBD1 | . | TRBV19 | TGTGCCAGTAGGGAACAGGGGGCCCAGCCCCAGCATTTT | CASREQGAQPQHF
TRBJ1-1 | TRBD1 | . | TRBV9 | TGTGCCAGCAGCGAGACAGGGTTGAACACTGAAGCTTTCTTT | CASSETGLNTEAFF
TRBJ2-3 | TRBD2 | . | TRBV4-1 | TGCGCCAGCAGCCGGGGACTAGCGGGAGTAGTAAGCACAGATACGCAGTATTTT | CASSRGLAGVVSTDTQYF
TRBJ1-1 | . | . | TRBV28 | TGTGCCAGCACGGGTAGGCCCGTGAACACTGAAGCTTTCTTT | CASTGRPVNTEAFF
TRBJ2-5 | TRBD1 | . | TRBV19 | TGTGCCAGCTCGACAAGGGGGCCGGAGACCCAGTACTTC | CASSTRGPETQYF